A selection of T cell receptor beta chains follows, all from one sample in a study of blood T cell repertoires in COVID-19. Using immunoSEQ multiplex PCR, the repertoire was profiled, and TCRdb retains in-frame clones only, with some absent. The sample yields fewer than 450,000 clones, roughly 90% seen once. The sequenced sample consisted of PBMCs or T cells enriched from blood (not recorded which). These receptors originate from a woman aged 25-40 years who had recovered from COVID-19. CDR3s include the opening cysteine and the closing phenylalanine or tryptophan. Each record gives: D gene, J gene, V gene, clone size, CDR3 DNA, CDR3 protein. The D gene is left open where the match is weak. Some rows have no size entry. The others give once, few or many, or a class for an expanded clone.

.,TRBJ2-6,TRBV3-1/TRBV3-2,.,TGTGCCAGCAGCCAAGGGGCCGGGGCCAACGTCCTGACTTTC,CASSQGAGANVLTF
.,TRBJ1-1,TRBV10-1,.,TGCGCCAGCAGTGATGGGGCACTTAACACTGAAGCTTTCTTT,CASSDGALNTEAFF
TRBD1,TRBJ1-1,TRBV29-1,.,TGCAGCGTGGCGACAGGGGGCAACACTGAAGCTTTCTTT,CSVATGGNTEAFF
.,TRBJ2-6,TRBV5-1,.,TGCGCCAGCAGCTTGGGTCTAGTTCTCTCTGGGGCCAACGTCCTGACTTTC,CASSLGLVLSGANVLTF
TRBD2,TRBJ2-1,TRBV11-2,.,TGTGCCAGCACCGTCGGGGGGGGAGCCTACAATGAGCAGTTCTTC,CASTVGGGAYNEQFF
TRBD1,TRBJ2-7,TRBV18,.,TGTGCCAGCTCACGTGGGACAGGGGGCGGGAACGAGCAGTACTTC,CASSRGTGGGNEQYF
TRBD1,TRBJ2-7,TRBV5-5,.,TGTGCCAGCAGCTTTGGGACAGGGGTTCCCGAGCAGTACTTC,CASSFGTGVPEQYF
TRBD1,TRBJ1-5,TRBV28,.,TGTGCCAGCAGTTTTCGTAGGGGGCGGCAGCCCCAGCATTTT,CASSFRRGRQPQHF
.,TRBJ1-2,TRBV4-3,once,TGCGCCAGCAGCCAAGATCTTTACTCGGACTATGGCTACACCTTC,CASSQDLYSDYGYTF
TRBD1,TRBJ1-4,TRBV10-2,.,TGCGCCAGCAGAAGGGACAGCAAGAATGAAAAACTGTTTTTT,CASRRDSKNEKLFF
.,TRBJ2-7,TRBV27,.,TGTGCCAGCGGCCGATTGGGGGGGCACGAGCAGTACTTC,CASGRLGGHEQYF
TRBD1,TRBJ1-2,TRBV10-3,.,TGTGCCATCAGTGACTCCGGGACAGGGGGCGTCTATGGCTACACCTTC,CAISDSGTGGVYGYTF
.,TRBJ1-2,TRBV19,.,TGTGCCAGTAGTATTAACCAGGGGCAGGATGGCTACACCTTC,CASSINQGQDGYTF
TRBD2,TRBJ2-1,TRBV7-8,.,TGTGCCAGCAGCCTTAGCGGGGGGTACTCCTACAATGAGCAGTTCTTC,CASSLSGGYSYNEQFF
TRBD1,TRBJ1-2,TRBV7-9,.,TGTGCCAGCAGGCCCGCAGGACAGGGGCCGGGCTATGGCTACACCTTC,CASRPAGQGPGYGYTF
.,TRBJ1-5,TRBV4-3,.,TGCGCCAGCAGCCAGGAGATTAATCAGCCCCAGCATTTT,CASSQEINQPQHF
.,TRBJ1-4,TRBV5-5,.,TGTGCCAGCAGCCCAACAGGTATCAAGGCAACTAATGAAAAACTGTTTTTT,CASSPTGIKATNEKLFF
.,TRBJ1-3,TRBV18,.,TGTGCCAGCTCATTGGTTCAATGGGGGCTCTCTGGAAACACCATATATTTT,CASSLVQWGLSGNTIYF
.,TRBJ1-1,TRBV5-1,.,TGCGCCAGCAGCTTGGTCGGGGTTGGAGATATCACTGAAGCTTTCTTT,CASSLVGVGDITEAFF
.,TRBJ1-2,TRBV30,.,TGTGCCTGGGGCGGCGGGGGCTATGGCTACACCTTC,CAWGGGGYGYTF
.,TRBJ1-5,TRBV7-9,few,TGTGCCAGCAGCCGTCCAGGGGATAGCAATCAGCCCCAGCATTTT,CASSRPGDSNQPQHF
TRBD1,TRBJ1-1,TRBV6-5,.,TGTGCCAGCAGACGGACAGGGACGAACACTGAAGCTTTCTTT,CASRRTGTNTEAFF
.,TRBJ1-6,TRBV5-1,few,TGCGCCAGCAGCTTGGCCGGGGGGAATTCACCCCTCCACTTT,CASSLAGGNSPLHF
.,TRBJ1-2,TRBV19,.,TGTGCCAGTAGTGTACCGGGACACAACTATGGCTACACCTTC,CASSVPGHNYGYTF
TRBD1,TRBJ2-4,TRBV30,.,TGTGCCTGGAGGGCAGGGGGATCGAACATTCAGTACTTC,CAWRAGGSNIQYF
TRBD2,TRBJ2-2,TRBV27,.,TGTGCCAGCAGTCCCCTGACTAGCGGGGGGATCAACACCGGGGAGCTGTTTTTT,CASSPLTSGGINTGELFF
.,TRBJ1-4,TRBV6-5,few,TGTGCCAGCAGACTTCTCGGGGTTAATGAAAAACTGTTTTTT,CASRLLGVNEKLFF
.,TRBJ1-1,TRBV10-2,.,TGCGCCAGCAGTGAGTACTCGGGTGAAGCTTTCTTT,CASSEYSGEAFF
.,TRBJ2-7,TRBV6-5,.,TGTGCCAGCAGCCCAGCCCTCGACAGCTACGAGCAGTACTTC,CASSPALDSYEQYF
.,TRBJ2-5,TRBV5-1,once,TGCGCCAGCAGCCTGGATAGGACAGTCCAAGAGACCCAGTACTTC,CASSLDRTVQETQYF
TRBD1,TRBJ2-7,TRBV6-5,.,TGTGCCAGCAGTTGGACAGGGAGGTCCTACGAGCAGTACTTC,CASSWTGRSYEQYF
TRBD2,TRBJ2-3,TRBV6-1,few,TGTGCCAGCAGTGGAGCGGGGGCCGTCACAGATACGCAGTATTTT,CASSGAGAVTDTQYF
TRBD1,TRBJ2-7,TRBV11-2,.,TGTGCCAGCAGTTGGGACAGTAACTACGAGCAGTACTTC,CASSWDSNYEQYF
TRBD1,TRBJ1-5,TRBV6-2/TRBV6-3,.,TGTGCCAGCAGTCAATTGGGACAGGGATATAGCAATCAGCCCCAGCATTTT,CASSQLGQGYSNQPQHF
.,TRBJ2-2,TRBV24-1,.,TGTGCCACCAGAGGACAGTTCCGAGGGGAGCTGTTTTTT,CATRGQFRGELFF
.,TRBJ2-5,TRBV27,.,TGTGCCAGCGGACAACTAGGGGGAGGGCAAGAGACCCAGTACTTC,CASGQLGGGQETQYF
TRBD1,TRBJ2-7,TRBV5-8,few,TGTGCCAGCAGCTTGGGGCTTTTTCGGGGACAGGTGCAATACGAGCAGTACTTC,CASSLGLFRGQVQYEQYF
TRBD1,TRBJ1-2,TRBV7-2,.,TGTGCCAGCAGCGTCAGGGGGCGCGGAGACTATGGCTACACCTTC,CASSVRGRGDYGYTF
.,TRBJ1-5,TRBV7-2,once,TGTGCCAGCAGCTTACGCGGAAATCAGCCCCAGCATTTT,CASSLRGNQPQHF
TRBD1,TRBJ2-2,TRBV5-1,.,TGCGCCAGCAGCTACGGGACAGGGTCCACCGGGGAGCTGTTTTTT,CASSYGTGSTGELFF
.,TRBJ2-2,TRBV27,once,TGTGCCAGCAGGACAGTGAAAAGGAACACCGGGGAGCTGTTTTTT,CASRTVKRNTGELFF
.,TRBJ1-4,TRBV28,.,TGTGCCAGCAGTTTGAGAGACATTGCCGGTGAAAAACTGTTTTTT,CASSLRDIAGEKLFF
TRBD1,TRBJ2-3,TRBV19,.,TGTGCCAGTAGCAAGCGGACAGGGGGGAGCACAGATACGCAGTATTTT,CASSKRTGGSTDTQYF
TRBD1,TRBJ2-7,TRBV5-4,.,TGTGCCAGCAGCGTGCAGGGGGCGTCCTACGAGCAGTACTTC,CASSVQGASYEQYF
.,TRBJ1-6,TRBV12-3/TRBV12-4,.,TGTGCCAGCAGAACGACAGAAGGATCACCCCTCCACTTT,CASRTTEGSPLHF
TRBD2,TRBJ2-2,TRBV3-1/TRBV3-2,few,TGTGCCAGCAGCCCCGGGACTAGCGGGGGGGCCGGGGAGCTGTTTTTT,CASSPGTSGGAGELFF
.,TRBJ2-2,TRBV3-1/TRBV3-2,once,TGTGCCAGCAGCCTACTTAACACCGGGGAGCTGTTTTTT,CASSLLNTGELFF
.,TRBJ1-1,TRBV18,.,TGTGCCAGCTCACCACAGACAGGACGGAACACTGAAGCTTTCTTT,CASSPQTGRNTEAFF
TRBD2,TRBJ2-1,TRBV5-4,.,TGTGCCAGCAGCGGGACTAGCGGGCCTCTTGGTGAGCAGTTCTTC,CASSGTSGPLGEQFF
TRBD1,TRBJ2-2,TRBV6-2/TRBV6-3,once,TGTGCCAGCAGTAAGGGACAGGGGGCACTCGGGAACACCGGGGAGCTGTTTTTT,CASSKGQGALGNTGELFF
TRBD1,TRBJ1-5,TRBV28,.,TGTGCCAGCAGTTTGGGAGGACAGGGCCTTCAGCCCCAGCATTTT,CASSLGGQGLQPQHF
TRBD1,TRBJ1-6,TRBV30,.,TGTGCCTGGAGGGAACAGGGGCCGGGTTCACCCCTCCACTTT,CAWREQGPGSPLHF
.,TRBJ1-3,TRBV16,.,TGTGCCAGCAGCCGGACTCCTGGAAACACCATATATTTT,CASSRTPGNTIYF